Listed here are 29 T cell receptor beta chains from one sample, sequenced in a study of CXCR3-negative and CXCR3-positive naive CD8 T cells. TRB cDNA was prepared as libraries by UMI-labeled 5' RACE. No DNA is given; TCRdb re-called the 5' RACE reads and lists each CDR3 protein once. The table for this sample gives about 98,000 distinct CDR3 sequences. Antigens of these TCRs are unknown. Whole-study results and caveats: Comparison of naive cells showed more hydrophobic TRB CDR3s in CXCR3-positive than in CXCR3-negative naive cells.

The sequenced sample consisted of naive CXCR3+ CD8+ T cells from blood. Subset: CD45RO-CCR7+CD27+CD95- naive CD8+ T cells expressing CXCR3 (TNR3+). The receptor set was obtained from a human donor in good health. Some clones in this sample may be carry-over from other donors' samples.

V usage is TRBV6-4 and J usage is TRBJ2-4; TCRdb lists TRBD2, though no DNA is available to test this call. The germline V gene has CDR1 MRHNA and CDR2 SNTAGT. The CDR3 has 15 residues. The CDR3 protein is CASSTSEGAQNIQYF.

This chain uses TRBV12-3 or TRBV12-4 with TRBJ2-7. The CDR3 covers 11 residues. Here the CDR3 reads CACSQSHEQYF.

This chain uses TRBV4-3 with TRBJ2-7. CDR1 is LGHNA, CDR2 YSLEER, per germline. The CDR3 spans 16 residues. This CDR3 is CASSQDRWTGRREQYF.

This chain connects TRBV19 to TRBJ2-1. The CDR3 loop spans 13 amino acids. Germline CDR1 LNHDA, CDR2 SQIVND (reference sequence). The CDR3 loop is CASSIATYNEQFF.

CDR3 sequence reads: CSADPITSGGAGYTGELFF. The J gene is TRBJ2-2, the V gene TRBV20-1; without DNA, the TCRdb call of TRBD2 cannot be checked. The CDR3 runs 19 residues. From germline, CDR1 is DFQATT and CDR2 SNEGSKA (reference sequence).

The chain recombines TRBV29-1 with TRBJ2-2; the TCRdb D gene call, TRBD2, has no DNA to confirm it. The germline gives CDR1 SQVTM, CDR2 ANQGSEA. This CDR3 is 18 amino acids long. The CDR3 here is CSVPRGLAGGLDTGELFF.

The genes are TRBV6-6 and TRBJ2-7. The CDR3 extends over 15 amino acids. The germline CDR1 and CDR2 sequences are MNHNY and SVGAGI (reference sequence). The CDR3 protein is CASSYSTGGTYEQYF.

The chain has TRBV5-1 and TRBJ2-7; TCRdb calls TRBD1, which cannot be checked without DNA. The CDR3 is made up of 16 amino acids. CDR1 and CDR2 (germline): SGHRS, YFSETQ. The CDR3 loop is CASSESRGTGLYEQYF.

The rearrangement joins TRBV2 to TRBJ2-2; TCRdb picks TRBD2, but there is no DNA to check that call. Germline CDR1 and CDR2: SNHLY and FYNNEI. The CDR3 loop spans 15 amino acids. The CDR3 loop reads CASNSGLASGGELFF.

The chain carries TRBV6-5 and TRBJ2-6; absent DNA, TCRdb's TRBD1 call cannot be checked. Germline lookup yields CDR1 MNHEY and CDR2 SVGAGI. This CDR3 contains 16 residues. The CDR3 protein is CASSYSLGDGANVLTF.

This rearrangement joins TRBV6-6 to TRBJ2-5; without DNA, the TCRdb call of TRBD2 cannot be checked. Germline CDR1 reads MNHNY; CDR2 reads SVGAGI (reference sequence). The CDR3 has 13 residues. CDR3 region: CASRQIAEETQYF.

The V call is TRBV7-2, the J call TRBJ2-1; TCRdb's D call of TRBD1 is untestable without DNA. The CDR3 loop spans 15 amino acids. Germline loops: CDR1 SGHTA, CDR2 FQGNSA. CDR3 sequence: CASSTLALGGNEQFF.

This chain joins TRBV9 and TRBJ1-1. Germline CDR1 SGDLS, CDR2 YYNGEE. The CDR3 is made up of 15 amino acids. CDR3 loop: CASSVVSGWNTEAFF. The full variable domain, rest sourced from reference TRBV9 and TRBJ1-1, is DSGVTQTPKHLITATGQRVTLRCSPRSGDLSVYWYQQSLDQGLQFLIQYYNGEERAKGNILERFSAQQFPDLHSELNLSSLELGDSALYFCASSVVSGWNTEAFFGQGTRLTVV.

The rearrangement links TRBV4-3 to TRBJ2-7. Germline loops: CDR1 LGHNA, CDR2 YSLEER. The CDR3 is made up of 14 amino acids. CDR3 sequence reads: CASSQGASSIEQYF.

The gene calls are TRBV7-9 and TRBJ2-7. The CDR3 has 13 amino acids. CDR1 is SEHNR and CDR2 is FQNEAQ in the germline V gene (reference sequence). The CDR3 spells CATTGDSFYEQYF.

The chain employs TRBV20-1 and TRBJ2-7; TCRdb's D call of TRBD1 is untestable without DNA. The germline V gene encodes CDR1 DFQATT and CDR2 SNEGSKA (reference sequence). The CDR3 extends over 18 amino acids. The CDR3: CSARDGLAVGGDSYEQYF.

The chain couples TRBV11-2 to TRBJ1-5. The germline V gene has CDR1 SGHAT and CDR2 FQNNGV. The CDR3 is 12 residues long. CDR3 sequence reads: CASSFTNQPQHF. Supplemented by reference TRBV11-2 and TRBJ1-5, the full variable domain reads EAGVAQSPRYKIIEKRQSVAFWCNPISGHATLYWYQQILGQGPKLLIQFQNNGVVDDSQLPKDRFSAERLKGVDSTLKIQPAKLEDSAVYLCASSFTNQPQHFGDGTRLSIL.

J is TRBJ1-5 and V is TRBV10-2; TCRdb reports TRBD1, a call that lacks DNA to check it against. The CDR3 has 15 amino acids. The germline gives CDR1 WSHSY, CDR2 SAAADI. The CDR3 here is CASSRGWGSNQPQHF.

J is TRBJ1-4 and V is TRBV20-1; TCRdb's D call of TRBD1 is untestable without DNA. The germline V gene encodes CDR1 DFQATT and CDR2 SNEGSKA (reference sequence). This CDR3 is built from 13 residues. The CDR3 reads CSAKQGSNEKLFF.

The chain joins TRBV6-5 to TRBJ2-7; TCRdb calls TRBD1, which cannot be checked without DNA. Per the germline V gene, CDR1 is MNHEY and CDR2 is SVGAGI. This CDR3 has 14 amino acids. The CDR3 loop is CASSSGKAPLEQYF.

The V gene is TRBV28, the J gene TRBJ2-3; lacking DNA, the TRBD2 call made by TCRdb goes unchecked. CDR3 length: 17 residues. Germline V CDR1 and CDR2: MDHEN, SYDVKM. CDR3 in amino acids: CASSFSGGGKDTDTQYF.

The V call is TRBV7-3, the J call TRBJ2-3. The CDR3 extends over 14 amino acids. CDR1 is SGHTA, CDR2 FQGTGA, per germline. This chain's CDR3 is CASSLWRTEDTQYF.

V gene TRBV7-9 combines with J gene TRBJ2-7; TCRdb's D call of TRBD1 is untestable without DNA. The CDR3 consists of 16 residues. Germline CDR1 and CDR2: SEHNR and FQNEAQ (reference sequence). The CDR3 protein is CASSQPRDRGQDEQYF.

CDR3 residues: CASSPRGQGNTGELFF. The rearrangement uses TRBV23-1 and TRBJ2-2; TCRdb's D call, TRBD1, is unchecked because there is no DNA. TRBV23-1 is designated an ORF whose function remains uncertain. The CDR3 runs 16 residues.

The CDR3 is CAISDPAGGFTEAFF. This chain links TRBV10-3 with TRBJ1-1; TCRdb names TRBD1, which stays unverified in the absence of DNA. Germline CDR1 is ENHRY and CDR2 is SYGVKD. The CDR3 spans 15 residues.

The CDR3: CASSPDLDRGWETQYF. The V and J genes are TRBV4-2 and TRBJ2-5; TCRdb's D call, TRBD1, is unchecked because there is no DNA. The CDR3 sequence is 16 residues long. Looked up from germline, CDR1 is LGHNA and CDR2 is YNFKEQ.

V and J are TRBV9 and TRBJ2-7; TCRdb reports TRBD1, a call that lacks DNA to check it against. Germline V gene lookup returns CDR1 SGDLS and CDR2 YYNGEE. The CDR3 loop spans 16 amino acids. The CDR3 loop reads CASSGGEGTETYEQYF.

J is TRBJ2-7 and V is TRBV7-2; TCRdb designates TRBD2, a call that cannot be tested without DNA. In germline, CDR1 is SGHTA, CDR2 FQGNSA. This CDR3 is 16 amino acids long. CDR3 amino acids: CASSSALGGGPYEQYF.

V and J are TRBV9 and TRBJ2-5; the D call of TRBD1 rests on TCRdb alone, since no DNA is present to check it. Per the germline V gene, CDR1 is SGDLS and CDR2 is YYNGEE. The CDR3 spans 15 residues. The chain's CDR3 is CASSASGTAQETQYF.